The next 30 T cell receptor beta chains were all read from a single sample in a study of blood T cell repertoires in COVID-19 (dated by TCRdb to 2020 to 2022). The method behind the library was the immunoSEQ multiplex PCR assay. TCRdb carries this immuneACCESS record with in-frame sequences only. Its versions omit some clonotypes, under half of them owing to an unresolved V gene in the studies checked, with the rest unexplained. The sample table lists over 30,000 clones, less than 90% of them with a count of one. The top ten clones comprise roughly 13% of the sample. Sequencing was performed on peripheral blood. The receptors derive from a man in his 70s with active COVID-19.

The chain recombines TRBV7-6 with TRBJ2-3; TRBD2 matches 8 bases. The trim removed 4 bases at V and 1 base at J, leaving 7 bases unmatched. The length of the CDR3 is 16 residues. Germline V lookup: CDR1 SGHVS, CDR2 FNYEAQ. The CDR3 sequence is CASSSVAGMGTDTQYF. The DNA of the CDR3 is TGTGCCAGCAGCTCAGTAGCGGGAATGGGCACAGATACGCAGTATTTT.

With respect to this clone: Additional DNA sequences in this sample encode the identical CDR3. The chain uses TRBV7-2 and TRBJ1-5, with D unclear. CDR1 and CDR2 from the germline V gene are SGHTA and FQGNSA. V was trimmed by 1 base and J by 0 bases, leaving 4 bases between them. The CDR3 has 14 amino acids. The CDR3, as DNA: TGTGCCAGCAGCTTAGGGCCTAGCAATCAGCCCCAGCATTTT. This gives the protein CASSLGPSNQPQHF.

J is TRBJ1-6 and V is TRBV5-3; D call uncertain. TRBV5-3 is flagged as an ORF with uncertain function. V was clipped by 9 bases and J by 3 bases, with 22 bases between them. The CDR3 consists of 17 residues. The CDR3 loop is CATRPLKTKSYNSPLHF. CDR3 sequence (DNA): TGTGCCACCCGGCCACTTAAGACTAAAAGCTATAATTCACCCCTCCACTTT.

The chain joins TRBV11-2 to TRBJ1-5, with 11 bases identical to TRBD1. The CDR3 has 19 residues. In germline, CDR1 is SGHAT, CDR2 FQNNGV. V gave up 2 bases and J gave up 6 bases; unmatched junction bases: 15. CDR3 coding DNA: TGTGCCAGCAGCTTACGGGGCGGGACAGGGGGTCCGGAGGGTCAGCCCCAGCATTTT. As protein: CASSLRGGTGGPEGQPQHF.

The rearrangement joins TRBV11-3 to TRBJ2-2; 11 bases align to TRBD2. The ends lost 7 bases at V and 6 bases at J; junction bases unmatched: 4. Germline values: CDR1 SGHNT, CDR2 YENEEA. The CDR3 is 14 residues long. CDR3 sequence: CASTTSGISGELFF. The DNA of the CDR3 is TGTGCCAGCACGACTAGCGGGATTTCCGGGGAGCTGTTTTTT.

The chain employs TRBV19 and TRBJ2-5; 8 bases fit TRBD1. In germline, CDR1 is LNHDA, CDR2 SQIVND (reference sequence). V lost 4 bases, J lost 5 bases, and 9 bases stayed unmatched. The CDR3 is 15 residues long. CDR3 sequence (DNA): TGTGCCAGTAGTAGAGTAGACAGGGGTTTTGAGACCCAGTACTTC. It encodes CASSRVDRGFETQYF.

This clone was counted only a few times. CDR3 in DNA: TGCGCCAGCAGCCAAGGTGGAGGGAGGGGTGAGCAGTTCTTC. As protein: CASSQGGGRGEQFF. V usage is TRBV4-1 and J usage is TRBJ2-1, with 7 bases matching TRBD2. The CDR3 runs to 14 residues. V shed 1 base and J 9 bases; nucleotides not matched to a gene: 6. Germline CDR1 and CDR2: MGHRA and YSYEKL.

The chain employs TRBV10-3 and TRBJ2-7; D ambiguous. The CDR3 consists of 14 residues. Per the germline V gene, CDR1 is ENHRY and CDR2 is SYGVKD. The V and J ends lost 4 bases and 2 bases respectively, with 12 bases between them. CDR3 sequence reads: CAISVGLEPYEQYF. Here the CDR3 DNA reads TGTGCCATCAGTGTCGGCCTAGAGCCCTACGAGCAGTACTTC.

This clone occurred a few times. The chain employs TRBV21-1 and TRBJ2-6; the table's D call, TRBD1, has no DNA check behind it. TRBV21-1 is assigned pseudogene status. The length of the CDR3 is 17 residues. The DNA for the CDR3 is TGTGCCAGCAGCAAGTTTACAGGGGGCGGTGGGGCCAACGTCCTGACTTTC. It specifies CASSKFTGGGGANVLTF.

The gene calls are TRBV5-1 and TRBJ2-1; 11 bases line up with TRBD2. V was clipped by 4 bases and J by 7 bases; unmatched bases: 13. The CDR3 length is 17 residues. The germline gives CDR1 SGHRS, CDR2 YFSETQ. The CDR3 coding sequence is TGCGCCAGCAGCCCGGCCGTTAGCGGGAGGGATAGGAATGAGCAGTTCTTC. Translation: CASSPAVSGRDRNEQFF.

CDR3 sequence reads: CASSLPQGAETDTQYF. The CDR3 region has the DNA TGTGCCAGCAGCCTACCACAGGGGGCTGAGACAGATACGCAGTATTTT. The chain recombines TRBV5-4 with TRBJ2-3; TRBD1 matches at 9 bases. J was trimmed by 3 bases and V by 4 bases; bases with no gene match: 9. CDR1 and CDR2 from the germline V gene are SGHNT and YYREEE (reference sequence). The CDR3 runs to 16 residues.

In its sample, this clone was seen once. The rearrangement uses TRBV6-2 or TRBV6-3 and TRBJ2-2; TRBD1 aligns across 7 bases. Germline CDR1 reads MNHEY; CDR2 reads SVGEGT. This CDR3 has 14 amino acids. Trimming at V came to 6 bases and at J to 4 bases, leaving 5 bases not matched to a gene. CDR3 sequence (DNA): TGTGCCAGCAGCCGGGACAGCCTCACCGGGGAGCTGTTTTTT. Its protein is CASSRDSLTGELFF.

The chain couples TRBV7-2 to TRBJ1-5; 11 bases are a match to TRBD1. After removal of 1 base from V and 5 bases from J, the junction contained 4 bases not matched to a gene. CDR3 length equals 16 residues. CDR1 and CDR2 (germline): SGHTA, FQGNSA. CDR3 residues: CASSLGWDRGDQPQHF. The CDR3 DNA follows: TGTGCCAGCAGCTTAGGGTGGGACAGGGGGGATCAGCCCCAGCATTTT.

The rearrangement links TRBV6-2 or TRBV6-3 to TRBJ2-2; D is possibly TRBD2 (6 bases). This CDR3 spans 15 amino acids. Germline lookup yields CDR1 MNHEY and CDR2 SVGEGT. Trimming removed 5 bases at V and 1 base at J, with 11 bases between. CDR3 coding DNA: TGTGCCAGCAGTGCGACGGGGGTGAACACCGGGGAGCTGTTTTTT. Protein product: CASSATGVNTGELFF.

This clone appeared a few times. The chain joins TRBV6-2 or TRBV6-3 to TRBJ2-1; 8 bases fit TRBD2. The CDR3 loop spans 16 amino acids. CDR1 is MNHEY and CDR2 is SVGEGT in the germline V gene. V shed 2 bases and J 9 bases; nucleotides not matched to a gene: 12. CDR3 coding DNA: TGTGCCAGCAGTTACGAGGGCCTAGTCGGGGGGGGTGAGCAGTTCTTC. This codes for CASSYEGLVGGGEQFF.

The chain couples TRBV3-1 (or the pseudogene TRBV3-2) to TRBJ2-7; 8 bases align to TRBD1. Germline values: CDR1 LGHDT, CDR2 YNNKEL (reference sequence). The trim removed 4 bases at V and 1 base at J, leaving 9 bases unmatched. This CDR3 has 16 residues. The chain's CDR3 is CASSPRTGTGSYEQYF. For the CDR3, the DNA is TGTGCCAGCAGCCCTAGGACCGGGACAGGTTCCTACGAGCAGTACTTC.

The chain has TRBV24-1 and TRBJ2-5; D is possibly TRBD1 (6 bases). The CDR3 length is 16 residues. V lost 5 bases to trimming and J lost 5 bases, with 20 bases between them. CDR1 and CDR2 (germline): KGHDR, SFDVKD. The CDR3 nucleotides read TGTGCCACCAGTGTAGGGACAACTGACATCTTGGAGACCCAGTACTTC. The encoded protein is CATSVGTTDILETQYF.

CDR3 nucleotides: TGTGCCAGCAGCGTAGGGACTAGCGGGGCTAATGAGCAGTTCTTC. Translated, it gives CASSVGTSGANEQFF. This sequence joins TRBV9 and TRBJ2-1; TRBD2 aligns across 12 bases. The length of the CDR3 is 15 residues. The trim removed 0 bases at V and 7 bases at J, leaving 2 bases unmatched. CDR1 is SGDLS and CDR2 is YYNGEE in the germline V gene.

This CDR3 reads CAQGGRSTDTQYF. The CDR3 DNA follows: TGTGCTCAAGGCGGGAGAAGCACAGATACGCAGTATTTT. This chain uses TRBV30 with TRBJ2-3; 7 positions agree with TRBD2. CDR3 length: 13 residues. CDR1 GTSNPN and CDR2 SVGIG come from the germline V gene (reference sequence).

Only one count was recorded for this clone. The V gene is TRBV19, the J gene TRBJ2-6; the D is unclear. V lost 3 bases, J lost 0 bases, and 15 bases lay in between. This CDR3 has 18 residues. Germline V lookup: CDR1 LNHDA, CDR2 SQIVND (reference sequence). In DNA form, the CDR3 reads TGTGCCAGTAGTATTGAGGCCAGCCCGAACTCTGGGGCCAACGTCCTGACTTTC. Its translation: CASSIEASPNSGANVLTF.

In its sample, this clone was seen once. The V and J genes are TRBV19 and TRBJ1-2; D possibly corresponds to TRBD1 (6 bases). The V gene lost 3 bases and the J gene lost 1 base, with 12 bases spanning the gap. The CDR3 contains 15 residues. Germline V gives CDR1 LNHDA, CDR2 SQIVND (reference sequence). CDR3 sequence (DNA): TGTGCCAGTAGTATTCAGGGGCCTTTTAACTATGGCTACACCTTC. It codes for CASSIQGPFNYGYTF. The variable domain in full, completed from reference TRBV19 and TRBJ1-2, reads DGGITQSPKYLFRKEGQNVTLSCEQNLNHDAMYWYRQDPGQGLRLIYYSQIVNDFQKGDIAEGYSVSREKKESFPLTVTSAQKNPTAFYLCASSIQGPFNYGYTFGSGTRLTVV.

The chain couples TRBV19 to TRBJ1-2; 10 bases line up with TRBD1. V shed 6 bases, J shed 4 bases, and the junction held 11 bases outside the gene matches. The length of the CDR3 is 16 residues. Germline CDR1 LNHDA, CDR2 SQIVND (reference sequence). CDR3 sequence: CASSQTGGRGVYGYTF. The CDR3 DNA follows: TGTGCCAGTAGCCAGACAGGGGGCCGGGGGGTCTATGGCTACACCTTC.

The chain uses TRBV10-3 and TRBJ2-5; D perhaps matches TRBD1 (6 bases). Trimming pared 3 bases from V and 0 bases from J, leaving 14 bases between. The CDR3 is made up of 16 amino acids. CDR1 and CDR2 (germline): ENHRY, SYGVKD. CDR3 residues: CAISDVGQQYQETQYF. CDR3 nucleotides: TGTGCCATCAGTGATGTAGGACAGCAGTACCAAGAGACCCAGTACTTC.

J is TRBJ1-5 and V is TRBV30, with 7 bases fitting TRBD1. Germline assignment: CDR1 GTSNPN and CDR2 SVGIG (reference sequence). V lost 5 bases, J lost 0 bases, and 4 bases stayed unmatched. This CDR3 has 14 residues. The CDR3 DNA reads TGTGCCTGGGGGGGACAGCCTAGCAATCAGCCCCAGCATTTT. Protein product: CAWGGQPSNQPQHF.

The rearrangement joins TRBV7-2 to TRBJ2-6, with TRBD1 matching over 7 bases. V shed 3 bases, J shed 0 bases, and the junction held 5 bases outside the gene matches. Germline CDR1 is SGHTA and CDR2 is FQGNSA. The CDR3 totals 17 residues. For the CDR3, the DNA is TGTGCCAGCAGCTTGGACAGGCCCACCTCTGGGGCCAACGTCCTGACTTTC. It is translated as CASSLDRPTSGANVLTF.

V is TRBV18 and J is TRBJ2-1; weak D call: TRBD2 (5 bases). Per germline, CDR1 KGHSH and CDR2 LQKENI. Trimming took off 2 bases at V and 0 bases at J, with 5 bases between the two ends. This CDR3 is 14 amino acids long. CDR3 loop: CASSPAGSYNEQFF. The CDR3 DNA follows: TGTGCCAGCTCACCAGCGGGCTCCTACAATGAGCAGTTCTTC.

The chain joins TRBV5-6 to TRBJ2-7; possibly TRBD1 for D (5 bases). Per the germline V gene, CDR1 is SGHDT and CDR2 is YYEEEE. V was cut by 4 bases and J by 2 bases, with 10 bases left in between. The CDR3 sequence is 13 residues long. Here the CDR3 DNA reads TGTGCCAGCAGCGTGACAGTGACCTACGAGCAGTACTTC. Its protein product is CASSVTVTYEQYF.

This clone was picked up a small number of times. V gene TRBV28 combines with J gene TRBJ2-4; D is ambiguous. The germline V gene encodes CDR1 MDHEN and CDR2 SYDVKM. The CDR3 totals 16 residues. Trimming pared 3 bases from V and 3 bases from J, leaving 15 bases between. For the CDR3, the DNA is TGTGCCAGCAGTTTGGCAGGTTTTATCGGCAAAAACATTCAGTACTTC. It specifies CASSLAGFIGKNIQYF.

In nucleotides, the CDR3 is TGTGCCAGCTCACCAGGGCAGGGGCGATCCTATAATTCACCCCTCCACTTT. Translated, it gives CASSPGQGRSYNSPLHF. The chain combines TRBV18 with TRBJ1-6, with D possibly being TRBD1 (6 bases). CDR3 length: 17 amino acids. Trimming removed 2 bases from V and 1 base from J, with 12 bases in between. The germline CDR1 and CDR2 sequences are KGHSH and LQKENI.

J is TRBJ1-4 and V is TRBV6-5, with D tentatively TRBD1 (5 bases). Germline lookup yields CDR1 MNHEY and CDR2 SVGAGI. This CDR3 has 14 residues. Trimming cost V 6 bases and J 0 bases, with 8 bases left between them. CDR3 DNA sequence: TGTGCCAGCAGCGTGACAGCAACTAATGAAAAACTGTTTTTT. Protein product: CASSVTATNEKLFF.